The 13 T cell receptor beta chains below come from one sample, sequenced in a study of blood T cell repertoires in COVID-19. The data were produced by immunoSEQ multiplex PCR, yet TCRdb's version contains in-frame clones alone and is incomplete. Of under 75,000 clones in the sample, 80% to 90% were seen once. Sequencing was performed on peripheral blood. These receptor sequences come from a man aged 45-65 years with active COVID-19.

The genes are TRBV24-1 and TRBJ2-3, with TRBD1 matching 9 bases. The CDR3 loop spans 15 amino acids. The V and J ends lost 4 bases and 1 base, in that order; junction bases with no gene match: 2. The germline V gene encodes CDR1 KGHDR and CDR2 SFDVKD. CDR3 DNA sequence: TGTGCCACCAGTGAGGGACAGGGAGGCACAGATACGCAGTATTTT. This codes for CATSEGQGGTDTQYF.

This chain links TRBV9 with TRBJ2-7; 7 bases map to TRBD1. The V and J ends lost 4 bases and 5 bases, in that order; junction bases with no gene match: 9. The CDR3 length is 14 residues. CDR1 is SGDLS, CDR2 YYNGEE, per germline. The CDR3 here is CASSTGTEPNEQYF. The CDR3 nucleotides are TGTGCCAGCAGCACAGGGACAGAACCCAACGAGCAGTACTTC.

This sequence joins TRBV18 and TRBJ2-3, with D possibly TRBD2 on 6 matching bases. The length of the CDR3 is 15 residues. Germline assignment: CDR1 KGHSH and CDR2 LQKENI. Trimming took off 3 bases at V and 0 bases at J, with 10 bases between the two ends. The CDR3, as DNA: TGTGCCAGCTCACCCCTGGGAGGAAGCACAGATACGCAGTATTTT. Translated: CASSPLGGSTDTQYF.

The chain has TRBV5-1 and TRBJ1-2; no firm D call. V was clipped by 2 bases and J by 6 bases, with 11 bases between them. CDR1 and CDR2 from the germline V gene are SGHRS and YFSETQ. The CDR3 sequence is 13 residues long. CDR3: CASSFGGENGYTF. CDR3 coding DNA: TGCGCCAGCAGCTTTGGCGGGGAAAATGGCTACACCTTC.

The J gene is TRBJ1-6, the V gene TRBV5-6; D call uncertain. The V gene lost 6 bases and the J gene lost 0 bases, with 7 bases spanning the gap. The CDR3 has 14 amino acids. Germline CDR1 is SGHDT and CDR2 is YYEEEE. CDR3 amino acids: CASTGSSYNSPLHF. Here the CDR3 DNA reads TGTGCCAGCACAGGAAGCTCCTATAATTCACCCCTCCACTTT.

This rearrangement joins TRBV12-5 to TRBJ1-2; 12 bases are shared with TRBD1. There are 16 residues in the CDR3. Germline V lookup: CDR1 LGHNT, CDR2 FRNRAP. Trimming took 5 bases from V and 1 from J; bases not matched to a gene: 5. The CDR3 DNA reads as TGTGCTAGTGGTGGGGACAGGGGGCGCATTAACTATGGCTACACCTTC. Translated: CASGGDRGRINYGYTF.

The chain is built from TRBV4-3 and TRBJ2-7; 9 bases line up with TRBD2. The V gene end was trimmed by 4 bases and the J gene end by 1 base; junction bases not matched to a gene: 5. Germline-derived CDR1 and CDR2 are LGHNA and YSLEER. CDR3 length equals 15 residues. CDR3 residues: CASSPSAGGSYEQYF. The DNA for the CDR3 is TGCGCCAGCAGCCCCTCGGCGGGGGGGTCCTACGAGCAGTACTTC.

This clone was recorded a few times. V gene TRBV2 combines with J gene TRBJ2-1, with a tentative D call TRBD1 (5 bases). Per the germline V gene, CDR1 is SNHLY and CDR2 is FYNNEI. This CDR3 has 14 amino acids. V was shortened by 2 bases and J by 5 bases, with 10 bases between the two germline ends. CDR3 sequence (DNA): TGTGCCAGCAGTGAACTGACAGTCGACAATGAGCAGTTCTTC. Protein: CASSELTVDNEQFF.

The sample holds one count of this clone. The chain's CDR3 is CASSVGQNYGYTF. The CDR3 DNA reads as TGTGCCAGTAGTGTGGGACAGAACTATGGCTACACCTTC. The chain is built from TRBV19 and TRBJ1-2; 7 bases align to TRBD1. Per germline, CDR1 LNHDA and CDR2 SQIVND (reference sequence). This CDR3 is built from 13 residues. After removal of 5 bases from V and 2 bases from J, the junction contained 2 bases not matched to a gene.

The chain recombines TRBV10-2 with TRBJ2-7; maybe TRBD1 (5 bases). The CDR3 totals 13 residues. V lost 4 bases to trimming and J lost 1 base, with 8 bases between them. Germline-derived CDR1 and CDR2 are WSHSY and SAAADI. DNA for the CDR3: TGCGCCAGCAGTGTTTACAGGTCCTACGAGCAGTACTTC. It translates to CASSVYRSYEQYF.

This chain links TRBV2 with TRBJ1-5; D is ambiguous. This CDR3 spans 14 amino acids. Trimming removed 4 bases at V and 2 bases at J, with 9 bases between. Germline CDR1 is SNHLY and CDR2 is FYNNEI. Here the CDR3 DNA reads TGTGCCAGCAGTGGAGGGTACGGCAATCAGCCCCAGCATTTT. It encodes CASSGGYGNQPQHF.

CDR3 amino acids: CASSISGGASETQYF. CDR3 sequence (DNA): TGTGCCAGCAGTATTAGCGGGGGAGCATCAGAGACCCAGTACTTC. The chain combines TRBV2 with TRBJ2-5, with 9 bases that match TRBD2. The CDR3 length is 15 residues. The V gene end was trimmed by 5 bases and the J gene end by 4 bases; junction bases not matched to a gene: 8. Germline CDR1 reads SNHLY; CDR2 reads FYNNEI.

The chain joins TRBV4-1 to TRBJ1-6, with D perhaps TRBD1 (5 bases). Trimming removed 1 base at V and 0 bases at J, with 7 bases between. Germline V lookup: CDR1 MGHRA, CDR2 YSYEKL. This CDR3 has 16 residues. As DNA, the CDR3 is TGCGCCAGCAGCCAAGTCGGGGGCTCCTATAATTCACCCCTCCACTTT. This gives the protein CASSQVGGSYNSPLHF.